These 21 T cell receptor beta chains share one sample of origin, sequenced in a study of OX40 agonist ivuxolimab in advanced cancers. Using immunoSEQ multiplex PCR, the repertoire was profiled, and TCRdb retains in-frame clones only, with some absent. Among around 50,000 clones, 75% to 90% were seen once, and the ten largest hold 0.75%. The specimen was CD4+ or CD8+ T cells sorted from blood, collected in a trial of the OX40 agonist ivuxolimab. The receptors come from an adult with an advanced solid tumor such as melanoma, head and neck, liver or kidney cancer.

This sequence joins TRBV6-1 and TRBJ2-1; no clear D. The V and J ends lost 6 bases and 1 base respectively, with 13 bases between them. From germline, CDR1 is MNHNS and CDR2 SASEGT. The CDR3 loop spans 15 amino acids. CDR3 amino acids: CASRVRWVSYNEQFF. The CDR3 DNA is TGTGCCAGCAGGGTGAGGTGGGTATCCTACAATGAGCAGTTCTTC.

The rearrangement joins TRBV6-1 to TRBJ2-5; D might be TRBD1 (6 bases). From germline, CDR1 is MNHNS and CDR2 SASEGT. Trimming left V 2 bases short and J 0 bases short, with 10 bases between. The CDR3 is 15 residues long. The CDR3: CASSETGLDQETQYF. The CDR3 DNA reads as TGTGCCAGCAGTGAAACAGGGCTCGACCAAGAGACCCAGTACTTC.

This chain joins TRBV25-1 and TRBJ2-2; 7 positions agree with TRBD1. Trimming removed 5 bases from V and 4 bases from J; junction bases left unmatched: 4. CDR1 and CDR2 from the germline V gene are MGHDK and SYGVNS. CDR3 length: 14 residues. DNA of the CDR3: TGTGCCAGCAGTCGGACAGGCGCCACCGGGGAGCTGTTTTTT. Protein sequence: CASSRTGATGELFF.

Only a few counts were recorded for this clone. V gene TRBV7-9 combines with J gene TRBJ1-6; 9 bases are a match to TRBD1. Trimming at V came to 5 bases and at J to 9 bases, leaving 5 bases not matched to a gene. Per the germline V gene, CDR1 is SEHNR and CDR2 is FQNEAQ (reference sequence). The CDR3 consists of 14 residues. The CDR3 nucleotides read TGTGCCAGCAGCGACGGGACAGGGCGTTCACCCCTCCACTTT. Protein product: CASSDGTGRSPLHF.

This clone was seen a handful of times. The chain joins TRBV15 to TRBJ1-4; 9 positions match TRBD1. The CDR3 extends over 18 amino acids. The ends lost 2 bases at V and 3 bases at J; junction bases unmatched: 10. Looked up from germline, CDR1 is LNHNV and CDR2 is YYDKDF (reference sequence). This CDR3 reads CATSRFPGTGRANEKLFF. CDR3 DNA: TGTGCCACCAGCAGATTCCCCGGGACAGGGAGGGCTAATGAAAAACTGTTTTTT. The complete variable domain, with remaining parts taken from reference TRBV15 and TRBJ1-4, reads DAMVIQNPRYQVTQFGKPVTLSCSQTLNHNVMYWYQQKSSQAPKLLFHYYDKDFNNEADTPDNFQSRRPNTSFCFLDIRSPGLGDTAMYLCATSRFPGTGRANEKLFFGSGTQLSVL.

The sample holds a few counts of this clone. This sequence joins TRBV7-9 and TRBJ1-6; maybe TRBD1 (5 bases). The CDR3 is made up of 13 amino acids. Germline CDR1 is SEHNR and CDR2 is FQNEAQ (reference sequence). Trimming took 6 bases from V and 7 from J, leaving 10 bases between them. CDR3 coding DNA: TGTGCCAGCAGTGGCAGGGAGAATTCACCCCTCCACTTT. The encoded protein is CASSGRENSPLHF.

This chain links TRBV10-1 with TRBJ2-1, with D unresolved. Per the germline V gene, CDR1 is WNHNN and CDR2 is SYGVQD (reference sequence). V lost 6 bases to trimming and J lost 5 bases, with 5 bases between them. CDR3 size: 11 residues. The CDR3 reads CASRLNNEQFF. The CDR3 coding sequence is TGCGCCAGCAGGCTTAACAATGAGCAGTTCTTC.

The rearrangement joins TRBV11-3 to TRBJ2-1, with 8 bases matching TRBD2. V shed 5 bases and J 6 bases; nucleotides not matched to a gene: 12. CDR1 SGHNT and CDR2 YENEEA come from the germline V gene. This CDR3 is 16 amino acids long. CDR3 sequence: CASSRDRAGGRNEQFF. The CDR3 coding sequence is TGTGCCAGCAGCCGGGACCGGGCGGGGGGACGCAATGAGCAGTTCTTC.

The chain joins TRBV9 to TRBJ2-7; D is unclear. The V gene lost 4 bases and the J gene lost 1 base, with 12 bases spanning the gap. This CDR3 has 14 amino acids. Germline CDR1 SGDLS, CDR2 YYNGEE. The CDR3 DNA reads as TGTGCCAGCAGCCAAATGGAACGATCCTACGAGCAGTACTTC. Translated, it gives CASSQMERSYEQYF.

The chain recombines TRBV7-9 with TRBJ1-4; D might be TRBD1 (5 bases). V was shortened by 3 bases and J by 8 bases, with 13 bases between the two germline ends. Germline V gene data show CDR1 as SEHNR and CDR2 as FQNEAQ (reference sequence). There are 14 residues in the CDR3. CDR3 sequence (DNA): TGTGCCAGCAGCTTTGACAGCCAATGGGAAAAACTGTTTTTT. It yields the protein CASSFDSQWEKLFF.

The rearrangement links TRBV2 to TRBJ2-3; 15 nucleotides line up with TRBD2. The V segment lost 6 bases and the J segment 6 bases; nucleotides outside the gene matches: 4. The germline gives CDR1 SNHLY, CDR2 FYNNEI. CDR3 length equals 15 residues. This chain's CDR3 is CASSPGLAGGDTQYF. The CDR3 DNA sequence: TGTGCCAGCAGCCCTGGACTAGCGGGGGGGGATACGCAGTATTTT.

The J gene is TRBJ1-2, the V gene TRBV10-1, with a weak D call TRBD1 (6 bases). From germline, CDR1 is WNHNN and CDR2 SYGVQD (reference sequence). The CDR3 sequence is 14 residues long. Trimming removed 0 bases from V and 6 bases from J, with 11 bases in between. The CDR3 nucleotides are TGCGCCAGCAGTGAGTCCAGGGGCGGGCATGGCTACACCTTC. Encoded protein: CASSESRGGHGYTF.

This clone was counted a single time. As DNA, the CDR3 is TGTGCCAGCAGCAAAGGTTCCGGGGTTAGGGACACCGGGGAGCTGTTTTTT. Its protein product is CASSKGSGVRDTGELFF. This chain links TRBV21-1 with TRBJ2-2; TRBD2 reflects the table's D call only, with no check against the DNA. TRBV21-1 is a documented pseudogene. The CDR3 length is 17 residues.

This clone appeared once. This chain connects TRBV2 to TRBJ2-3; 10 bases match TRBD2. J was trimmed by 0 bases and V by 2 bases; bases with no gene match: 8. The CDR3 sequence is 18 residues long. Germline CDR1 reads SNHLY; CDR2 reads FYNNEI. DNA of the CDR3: TGTGCCAGCAGTGAATGGGCGACTAGCGGGCTGAGCACAGATACGCAGTATTTT. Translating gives CASSEWATSGLSTDTQYF.

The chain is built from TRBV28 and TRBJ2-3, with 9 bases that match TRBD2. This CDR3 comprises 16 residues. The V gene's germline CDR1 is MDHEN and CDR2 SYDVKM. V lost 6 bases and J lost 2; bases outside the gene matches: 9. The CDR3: CASSPQTSGVTDTQYF. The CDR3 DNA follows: TGTGCCAGCAGCCCACAGACTAGCGGAGTCACAGATACGCAGTATTTT.

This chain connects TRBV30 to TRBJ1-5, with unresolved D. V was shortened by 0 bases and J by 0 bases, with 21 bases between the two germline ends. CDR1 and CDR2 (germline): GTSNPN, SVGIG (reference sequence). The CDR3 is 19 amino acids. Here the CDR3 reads CAWSVSKQHSPVSNQPQHF. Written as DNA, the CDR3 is TGTGCCTGGAGTGTTTCGAAACAGCACAGTCCCGTTAGCAATCAGCCCCAGCATTTT.

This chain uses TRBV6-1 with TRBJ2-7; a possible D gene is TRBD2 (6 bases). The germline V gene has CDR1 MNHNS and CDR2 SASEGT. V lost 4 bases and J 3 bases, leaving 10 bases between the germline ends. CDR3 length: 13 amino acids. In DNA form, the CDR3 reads TGTGCCAGCAGTGTGGTGGAGGGCTACGAGCAGTACTTC. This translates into CASSVVEGYEQYF.

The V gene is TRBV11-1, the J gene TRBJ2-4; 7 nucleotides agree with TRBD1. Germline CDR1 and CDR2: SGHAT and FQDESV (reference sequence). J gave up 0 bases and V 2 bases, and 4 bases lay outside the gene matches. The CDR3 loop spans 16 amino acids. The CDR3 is CASSLRQGVAKNIQYF. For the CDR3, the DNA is TGTGCCAGCAGCTTACGACAGGGAGTAGCCAAAAACATTCAGTACTTC.

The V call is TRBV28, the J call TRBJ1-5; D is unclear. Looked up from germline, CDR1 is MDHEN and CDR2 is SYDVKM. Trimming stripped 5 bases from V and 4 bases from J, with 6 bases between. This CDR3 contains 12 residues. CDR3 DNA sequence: TGTGCCAGCAGTCGGCTGAATCAGCCCCAGCATTTT. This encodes CASSRLNQPQHF.

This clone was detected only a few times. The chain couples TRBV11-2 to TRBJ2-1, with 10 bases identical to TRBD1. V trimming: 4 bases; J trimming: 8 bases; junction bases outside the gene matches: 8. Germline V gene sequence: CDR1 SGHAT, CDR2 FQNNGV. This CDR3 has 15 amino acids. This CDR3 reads CASSSTGGASHEQFF. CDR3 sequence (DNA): TGTGCCAGCAGCTCGACAGGGGGCGCCTCCCATGAGCAGTTCTTC.

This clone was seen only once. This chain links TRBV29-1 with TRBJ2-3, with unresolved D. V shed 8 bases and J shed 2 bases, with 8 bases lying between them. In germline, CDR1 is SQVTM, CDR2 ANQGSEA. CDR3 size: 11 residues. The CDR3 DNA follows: TGCAGCCTTGGCACCACAGATACGCAGTATTTT. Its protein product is CSLGTTDTQYF.